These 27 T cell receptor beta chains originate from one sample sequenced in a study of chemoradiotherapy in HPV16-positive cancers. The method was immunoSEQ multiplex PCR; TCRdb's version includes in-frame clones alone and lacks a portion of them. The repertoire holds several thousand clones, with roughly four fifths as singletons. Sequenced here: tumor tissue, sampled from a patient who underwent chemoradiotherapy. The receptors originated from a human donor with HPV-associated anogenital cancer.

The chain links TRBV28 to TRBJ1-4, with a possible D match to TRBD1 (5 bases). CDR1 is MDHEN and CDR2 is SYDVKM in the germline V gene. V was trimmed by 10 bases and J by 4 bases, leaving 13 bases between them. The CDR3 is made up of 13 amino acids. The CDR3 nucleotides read TGTGCCACCTTGGGGGGGGTTAATGAAAAACTGTTTTTT. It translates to CATLGGVNEKLFF.

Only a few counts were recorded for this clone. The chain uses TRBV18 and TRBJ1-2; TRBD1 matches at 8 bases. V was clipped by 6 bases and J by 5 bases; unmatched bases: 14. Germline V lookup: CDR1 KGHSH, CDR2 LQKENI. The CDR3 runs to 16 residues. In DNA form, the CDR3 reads TGTGCCAGCTCCCTGGAGCGGACAGGGAGGGGTTATGGCTACACCTTC. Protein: CASSLERTGRGYGYTF. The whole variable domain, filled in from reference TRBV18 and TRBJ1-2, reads NAGVMQNPRHLVRRRGQEARLRCSPMKGHSHVYWYRQLPEEGLKFMVYLQKENIIDESGMPKERFSAEFPKEGPSILRIQQVVRGDSAAYFCASSLERTGRGYGYTFGSGTRLTVV.

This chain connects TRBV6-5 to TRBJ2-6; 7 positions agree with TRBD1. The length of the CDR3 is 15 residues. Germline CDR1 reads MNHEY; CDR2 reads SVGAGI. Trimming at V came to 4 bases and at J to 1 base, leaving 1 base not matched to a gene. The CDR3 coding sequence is TGTGCCAGCAGTTCAGGGGGATCTGGGGCCAACGTCCTGACTTTC. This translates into CASSSGGSGANVLTF.

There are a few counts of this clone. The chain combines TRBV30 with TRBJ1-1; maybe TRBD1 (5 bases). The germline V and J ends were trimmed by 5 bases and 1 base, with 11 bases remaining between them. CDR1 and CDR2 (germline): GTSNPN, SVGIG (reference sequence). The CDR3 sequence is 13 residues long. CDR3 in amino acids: CAWDRTTNTEAFF. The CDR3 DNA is TGTGCCTGGGACAGAACCACGAACACTGAAGCTTTCTTT.

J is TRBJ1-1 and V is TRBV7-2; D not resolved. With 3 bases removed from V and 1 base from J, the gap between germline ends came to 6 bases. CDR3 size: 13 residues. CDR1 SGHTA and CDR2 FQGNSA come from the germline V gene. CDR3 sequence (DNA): TGTGCCAGCAGCTTCTTCAAGAACACTGAAGCTTTCTTT. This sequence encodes CASSFFKNTEAFF.

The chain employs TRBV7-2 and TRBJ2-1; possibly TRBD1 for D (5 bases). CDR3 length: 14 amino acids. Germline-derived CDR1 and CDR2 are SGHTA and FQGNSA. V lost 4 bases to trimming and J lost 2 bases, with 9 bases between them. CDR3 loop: CASSSKGPYNEQFF. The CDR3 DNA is TGTGCCAGCAGCTCGAAGGGGCCCTACAATGAGCAGTTCTTC. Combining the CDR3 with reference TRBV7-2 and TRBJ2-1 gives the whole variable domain GAGVSQSPSNKVTEKGKDVELRCDPISGHTALYWYRQSLGQGLEFLIYFQGNSAPDKSGLPSDRFSAERTGGSVSTLTIQRTQQEDSAVYLCASSSKGPYNEQFFGPGTRLTVL.

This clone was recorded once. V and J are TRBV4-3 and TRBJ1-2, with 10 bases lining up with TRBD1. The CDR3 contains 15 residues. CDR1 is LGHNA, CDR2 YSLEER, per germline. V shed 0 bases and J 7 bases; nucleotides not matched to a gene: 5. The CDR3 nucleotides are TGCGCCAGCAGCCAAGATTCGACAGGGGGCACTGGCTACACCTTC. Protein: CASSQDSTGGTGYTF.

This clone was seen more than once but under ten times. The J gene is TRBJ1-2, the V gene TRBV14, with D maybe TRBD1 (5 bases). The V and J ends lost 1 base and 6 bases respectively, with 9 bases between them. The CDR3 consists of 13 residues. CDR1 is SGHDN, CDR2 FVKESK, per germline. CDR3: CASSQGGVHGYTF. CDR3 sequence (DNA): TGTGCCAGCAGCCAAGGGGGGGTCCATGGCTACACCTTC.

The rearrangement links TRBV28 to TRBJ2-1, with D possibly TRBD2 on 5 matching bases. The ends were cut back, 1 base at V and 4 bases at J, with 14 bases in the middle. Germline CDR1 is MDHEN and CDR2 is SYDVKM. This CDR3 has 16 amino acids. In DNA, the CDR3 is TGTGCCAGCAGTTTATTACGATCGGGGTGGTACAATGAGCAGTTCTTC. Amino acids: CASSLLRSGWYNEQFF.

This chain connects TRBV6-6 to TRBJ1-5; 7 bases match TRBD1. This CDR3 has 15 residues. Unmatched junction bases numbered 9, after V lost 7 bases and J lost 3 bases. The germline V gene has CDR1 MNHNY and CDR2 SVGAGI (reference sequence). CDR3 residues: CASTTTGNLNQPQHF. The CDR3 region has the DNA TGTGCCAGCACTACGACAGGGAATCTCAATCAGCCCCAGCATTTT.

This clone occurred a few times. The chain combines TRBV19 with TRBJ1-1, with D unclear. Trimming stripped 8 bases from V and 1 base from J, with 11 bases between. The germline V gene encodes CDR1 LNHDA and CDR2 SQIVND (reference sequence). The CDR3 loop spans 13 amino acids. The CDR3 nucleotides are TGTGCCAGTGATGACCTGGCGAACACTGAAGCTTTCTTT. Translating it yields CASDDLANTEAFF.

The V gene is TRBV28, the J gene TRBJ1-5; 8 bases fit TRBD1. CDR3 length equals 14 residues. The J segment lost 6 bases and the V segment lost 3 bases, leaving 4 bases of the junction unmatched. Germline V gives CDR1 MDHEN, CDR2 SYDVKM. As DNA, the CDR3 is TGTGCCAGCAGTTTCCGGACAGGGACTCAGCCCCAGCATTTT. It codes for CASSFRTGTQPQHF.

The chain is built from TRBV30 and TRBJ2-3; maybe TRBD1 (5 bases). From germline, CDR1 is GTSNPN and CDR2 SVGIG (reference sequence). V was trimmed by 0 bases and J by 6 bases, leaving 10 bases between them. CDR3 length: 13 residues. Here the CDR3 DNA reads TGTGCCTGGAGTGTAGGGGCCCCGGATACGCAGTATTTT. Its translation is CAWSVGAPDTQYF.

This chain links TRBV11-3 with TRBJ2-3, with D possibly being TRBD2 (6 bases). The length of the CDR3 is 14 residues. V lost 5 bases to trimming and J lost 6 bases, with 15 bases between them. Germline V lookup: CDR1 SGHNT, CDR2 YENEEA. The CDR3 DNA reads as TGTGCCAGCAGCCCCCCCTCGGGGACTGATACGCAGTATTTT. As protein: CASSPPSGTDTQYF.

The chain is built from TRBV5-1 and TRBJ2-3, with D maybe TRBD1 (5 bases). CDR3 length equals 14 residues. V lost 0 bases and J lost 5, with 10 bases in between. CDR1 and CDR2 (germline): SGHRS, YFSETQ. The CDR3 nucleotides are TGCGCCAGCAGCTTGGTGGGGCATGGAGATACGCAGTATTTT. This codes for CASSLVGHGDTQYF.

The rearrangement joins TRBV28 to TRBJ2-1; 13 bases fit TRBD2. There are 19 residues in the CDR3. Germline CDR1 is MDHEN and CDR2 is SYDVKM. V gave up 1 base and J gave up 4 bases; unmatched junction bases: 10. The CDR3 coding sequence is TGTGCCAGCAGTTTATTACCCCTACTAGCGGGGGGGATATACAATGAGCAGTTCTTC. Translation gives CASSLLPLLAGGIYNEQFF. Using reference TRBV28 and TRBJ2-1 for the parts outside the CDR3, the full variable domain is DVKVTQSSRYLVKRTGEKVFLECVQDMDHENMFWYRQDPGLGLRLIYFSYDVKMKEKGDIPEGYSVSREKKERFSLILESASTNQTSMYLCASSLLPLLAGGIYNEQFFGPGTRLTVL.

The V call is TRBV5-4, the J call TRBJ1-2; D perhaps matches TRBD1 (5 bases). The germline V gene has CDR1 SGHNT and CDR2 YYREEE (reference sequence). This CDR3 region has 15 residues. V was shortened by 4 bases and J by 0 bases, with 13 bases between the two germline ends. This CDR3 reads CASSGGPNTNYGYTF. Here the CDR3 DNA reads TGTGCCAGCAGCGGGGGTCCTAATACTAACTATGGCTACACCTTC.

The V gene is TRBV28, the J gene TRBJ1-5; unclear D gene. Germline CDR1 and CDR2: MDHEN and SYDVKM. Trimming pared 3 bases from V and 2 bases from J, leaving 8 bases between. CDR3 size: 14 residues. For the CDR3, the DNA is TGTGCCAGCAGTTTGATAGGGCGCAATCAGCCCCAGCATTTT. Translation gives CASSLIGRNQPQHF.

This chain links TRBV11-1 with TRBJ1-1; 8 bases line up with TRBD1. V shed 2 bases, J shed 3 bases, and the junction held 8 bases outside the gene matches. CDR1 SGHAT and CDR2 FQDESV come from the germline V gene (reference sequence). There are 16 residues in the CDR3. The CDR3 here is CASSLYGRGLDTEAFF. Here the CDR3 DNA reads TGTGCCAGCAGCTTATATGGCAGGGGGCTGGACACTGAAGCTTTCTTT.

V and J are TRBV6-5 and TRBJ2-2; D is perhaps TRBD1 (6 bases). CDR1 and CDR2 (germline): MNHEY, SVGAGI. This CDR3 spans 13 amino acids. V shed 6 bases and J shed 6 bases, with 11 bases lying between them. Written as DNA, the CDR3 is TGTGCCAGCAGCCTGGGGGCCGCCGGGGAGCTGTTTTTT. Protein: CASSLGAAGELFF.

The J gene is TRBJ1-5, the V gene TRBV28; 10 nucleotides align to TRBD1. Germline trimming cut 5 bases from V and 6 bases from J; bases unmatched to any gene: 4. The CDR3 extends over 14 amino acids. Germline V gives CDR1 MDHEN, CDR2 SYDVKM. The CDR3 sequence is CASSRDRGGQPQHF. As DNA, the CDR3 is TGTGCCAGCAGTCGGGACAGGGGAGGTCAGCCCCAGCATTTT.

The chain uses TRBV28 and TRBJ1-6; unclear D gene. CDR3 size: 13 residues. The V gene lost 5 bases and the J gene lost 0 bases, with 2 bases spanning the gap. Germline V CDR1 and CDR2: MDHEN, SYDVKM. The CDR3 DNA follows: TGTGCCAGCAGTGGCTCCTATAATTCACCCCTCCACTTT. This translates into CASSGSYNSPLHF.

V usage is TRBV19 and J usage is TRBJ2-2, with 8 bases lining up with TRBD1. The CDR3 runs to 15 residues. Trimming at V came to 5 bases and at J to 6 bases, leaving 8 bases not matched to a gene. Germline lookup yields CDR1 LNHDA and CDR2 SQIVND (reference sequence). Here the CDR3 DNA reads TGTGCCAGTAGTCCCGGACAGGGCCGGGCCGGGGAGCTGTTTTTT. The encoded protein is CASSPGQGRAGELFF.

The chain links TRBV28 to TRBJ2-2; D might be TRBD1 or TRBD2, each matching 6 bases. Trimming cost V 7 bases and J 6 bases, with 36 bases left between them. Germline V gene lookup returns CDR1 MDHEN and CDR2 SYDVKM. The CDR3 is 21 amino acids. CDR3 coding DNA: TGTGCCAGCACCTCTTGGTCGGGGGCAAGGGGGGTCCAAAAGTACGCCGGGGAGCTGTTTTTT. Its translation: CASTSWSGARGVQKYAGELFF.

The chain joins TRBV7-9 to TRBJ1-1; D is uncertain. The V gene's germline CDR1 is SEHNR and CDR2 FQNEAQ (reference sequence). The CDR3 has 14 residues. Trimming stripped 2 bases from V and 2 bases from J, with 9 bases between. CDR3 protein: CASSLLGANTEAFF. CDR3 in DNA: TGTGCCAGCAGCTTACTCGGAGCTAACACTGAAGCTTTCTTT. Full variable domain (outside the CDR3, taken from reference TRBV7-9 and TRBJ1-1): DTGVSQNPRHKITKRGQNVTFRCDPISEHNRLYWYRQTLGQGPEFLTYFQNEAQLEKSRLLSDRFSAERPKGSFSTLEIQRTEQGDSAMYLCASSLLGANTEAFFGQGTRLTVV.

CDR3 residues: CASSPRDRALFTTYEQYF. The CDR3 DNA is TGTGCCAGCAGCCCGCGGGACAGGGCCCTATTCACCACCTACGAGCAGTACTTC. The chain couples TRBV7-2 to TRBJ2-7, with 9 bases that match TRBD1. Germline CDR1 SGHTA, CDR2 FQGNSA. The CDR3 consists of 18 residues. The V segment lost 5 bases and the J segment 2 bases; nucleotides outside the gene matches: 16.

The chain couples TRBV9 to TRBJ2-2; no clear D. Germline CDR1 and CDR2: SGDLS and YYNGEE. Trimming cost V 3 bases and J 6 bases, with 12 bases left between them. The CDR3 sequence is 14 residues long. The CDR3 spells CASSATLLSGELFF. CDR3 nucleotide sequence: TGTGCCAGCAGCGCAACCCTCCTTTCCGGGGAGCTGTTTTTT.